This is a list of T cell receptor beta chains from one sample in a study of T cell repertoires in aging, cancer and after chemotherapy. TCRdb reprocessed the multiplex PCR reads with MiXCR, giving one entry per CDR3 protein. There are under 2,500 distinct CDR3 sequences in the sample; around 50% occur only once, and around 54% lies in the top ten. The sequencing input was blood. Receptor source: a human donor with a blood cancer. Each CDR3 is given with its conserved first and last residue.

CASSIEVAPGNTIYF 15 TRBJ1-3 TRBV19
CASSAGTLAWRSF 13 TRBJ1-1 TRBV19
CASGAGPGANVLTF 14 TRBJ2-6 TRBV6-1
CASRERQGRTDTQYF 15 TRBJ2-3 TRBV11-3
CSVMGGLGGYEQYF 14 TRBJ2-7 TRBV29-1
CASSLATDRPLHF 13 TRBJ1-6 TRBV12-5
CASTQGLAVGETQYF 15 TRBJ2-5 TRBV5-6
CATSEPRGGSYNEQFF 16 TRBJ2-1 TRBV24-1
CASRMTGNTGELFF 14 NA TRBV5-4
CASSYGSDSYNEQFF 15 TRBJ2-1 TRBV7-6
CASSFGRDEKLFF 13 TRBJ1-4 TRBV5-6
CASSSGQASTDTQYF 15 TRBJ2-3 TRBV6-5
CSASGLRGGELFF 13 TRBJ2-2 TRBV29-1
CSIRAPSKPSYNEQFF 16 TRBJ2-1 TRBV7-4
CASSLTWGDRQETQYF 16 NA TRBV6-5
CASSLSRQGPTYGYTF 16 TRBJ1-2 TRBV5-6
CSAAQAESYEQYF 13 TRBJ2-7 TRBV29-1
CAISAGSEHNSPLHF 15 TRBJ1-6 TRBV10-3
CASSHGGSTYNEQFF 15 TRBJ2-1 TRBV12-3/TRBV12-4
CSASVAGANTDTQYF 15 TRBJ2-3 TRBV20-1
CASSLTGPGELFF 13 TRBJ2-2 TRBV11-3
CASMDRGLTDTQYF 14 TRBJ2-3 TRBV6-1
CARGTGETYEQYF 13 TRBJ2-7 TRBV7-2
CASSQEAGSGANVLTF 16 TRBJ2-6 TRBV4-2
CASSPQQESNYGYTF 15 TRBJ1-2 TRBV5-6
CASSLVSGGHYEQYF 15 TRBJ2-7 TRBV7-9
CASSYRTLAEISYNEQFF 18 TRBJ2-1 TRBV7-2
CASSFRYEQFF 11 TRBJ2-1 TRBV6-5
CASSLGPVPETQYF 14 TRBJ2-5 TRBV7-6
CASSQSGIGANEQFF 15 TRBJ2-1 TRBV12-3/TRBV12-4
CASSQGGYGYTF 12 TRBJ1-2 TRBV5-6
CASGVTDTQYF 11 TRBJ2-3 TRBV6-6
CASSYGTGAVEQYF 14 TRBJ2-7 TRBV6-1
CASSTSGRVQETQYF 15 TRBJ2-5 TRBV19
CASGNRGAYEQYF 13 TRBJ2-7 TRBV6-5
CASSYVRTGGGYGYTF 16 TRBJ1-2 TRBV6-5
CASSLEGRPSTDTQYF 16 TRBJ2-3 TRBV5-6
CASSVLTDYGYTF 13 TRBJ1-2 TRBV10-2
CASSGGTSGSEGETQYF 17 TRBJ2-5 TRBV12-3/TRBV12-4
CAWSQELRSPLHF 13 TRBJ1-6 TRBV30
CASSPSLGVETQYF 14 TRBJ2-5 TRBV11-3
CASSYTGGANVLTF 14 TRBJ2-6 TRBV11-3
CASSPWRVRTDTQYF 15 TRBJ2-3 TRBV7-2
CASSRTSGATGELFF 15 TRBJ2-2 TRBV6-2/TRBV6-3
CAWSRSGYNEQFF 13 TRBJ2-1 TRBV30
CASSIGGSGEQYF 13 TRBJ2-7 TRBV19
CASSYTSGMETQYF 14 TRBJ2-5 TRBV6-5
CSAGGTSSPLGETQYF 16 TRBJ2-5 TRBV29-1
CASSRPGEDTQYF 13 TRBJ2-3 TRBV5-4
CASRIRQGSVTGELFF 16 TRBJ2-2 TRBV11-1
CASSYYSGTAEAFF 14 TRBJ1-1 TRBV6-2/TRBV6-3
CSTRDRVSYEQYF 13 TRBJ2-7 TRBV29-1
CSALQFTSVKETQYF 15 TRBJ2-5 TRBV20-1
CASGQQSYGYTF 12 TRBJ1-2 TRBV12-3/TRBV12-4
CASSLRFEAFF 11 TRBJ1-1 TRBV6-5